The 21 T cell receptor beta chains below come from one sample, sequenced in a study of OX40 agonist ivuxolimab in advanced cancers. TCRdb's copy holds only in-frame clones and misses some; the assay was immunoSEQ multiplex PCR. The table shows 55,000 to 80,000 clones, with around 90% occurring only once. The source material was CD4+ or CD8+ T cells sorted from blood, sampled in a trial of the OX40 agonist ivuxolimab. Source of these receptors: an adult with an advanced solid tumor such as melanoma, head and neck, liver or kidney cancer.

This clone was seen a handful of times. V and J are TRBV9 and TRBJ1-1; 8 bases are shared with TRBD1. The CDR3 sequence is 17 residues long. Germline trimming cut 4 bases from V and 1 base from J; bases unmatched to any gene: 12. Germline CDR1 and CDR2: SGDLS and YYNGEE. CDR3 region: CASSSVHPGQGNTEAFF. In nucleotides, the CDR3 is TGTGCCAGCAGCAGCGTCCATCCCGGACAGGGGAACACTGAAGCTTTCTTT.

The chain joins TRBV6-6 to TRBJ2-7; TRBD1 matches at 11 bases. Trimming took 4 bases from V and 4 from J; bases not matched to a gene: 6. CDR3 length: 15 residues. Per germline, CDR1 MNHNY and CDR2 SVGAGI (reference sequence). In nucleotides, the CDR3 is TGTGCCAGCAGTTCCCCGGACAGGGGGCGGTACGAGCAGTACTTC. Amino acid sequence: CASSSPDRGRYEQYF.

The rearrangement uses TRBV5-1 and TRBJ1-4, with a tentative D call TRBD1 (6 bases). This CDR3 has 15 amino acids. The ends were cut back, 6 bases at V and 7 bases at J, with 19 bases in the middle. Germline CDR1 SGHRS, CDR2 YFSETQ. The CDR3 sequence is CASNDPQGRGEKLFF. The CDR3, as DNA: TGCGCCAGCAACGACCCTCAGGGGAGGGGTGAAAAACTGTTTTTT.

The V and J genes are TRBV5-1 and TRBJ2-1, with no clear D. CDR1 is SGHRS and CDR2 is YFSETQ in the germline V gene. Trimming pared 2 bases from V and 6 bases from J, leaving 6 bases between. The CDR3 loop spans 12 amino acids. The DNA for the CDR3 is TGCGCCAGCAGCTTTCCGGGCAATGAGCAGTTCTTC. This sequence encodes CASSFPGNEQFF.

V usage is TRBV19 and J usage is TRBJ2-1, with D unresolved. Looked up from germline, CDR1 is LNHDA and CDR2 is SQIVND (reference sequence). The CDR3 extends over 15 amino acids. The V end was cut by 3 bases, the J end by 1 base, with 10 bases between. The DNA of the CDR3 is TGTGCCAGTAGTATCGCAGACGGATCCTACAATGAGCAGTTCTTC. Its protein is CASSIADGSYNEQFF. The complete variable domain, with remaining parts taken from reference TRBV19 and TRBJ2-1, reads DGGITQSPKYLFRKEGQNVTLSCEQNLNHDAMYWYRQDPGQGLRLIYYSQIVNDFQKGDIAEGYSVSREKKESFPLTVTSAQKNPTAFYLCASSIADGSYNEQFFGPGTRLTVL.

The rearrangement links TRBV5-1 to TRBJ2-7; the D is unclear. Per germline, CDR1 SGHRS and CDR2 YFSETQ. This CDR3 has 12 residues. Deletions cut 4 bases from V and 3 bases from J, with 8 bases between. The CDR3 loop reads CASSGTIYEQYF. As DNA, the CDR3 is TGCGCCAGCAGCGGAACAATCTACGAGCAGTACTTC.

The J gene is TRBJ1-1, the V gene TRBV6-5, with D possibly TRBD1 on 5 matching bases. This CDR3 has 14 amino acids. The germline V gene encodes CDR1 MNHEY and CDR2 SVGAGI. V was pared by 2 bases and J by 5 bases, with 12 bases between. CDR3 protein: CASSYAVQGTEAFF. DNA of the CDR3: TGTGCCAGCAGTTACGCCGTCCAGGGAACTGAAGCTTTCTTT.

The gene calls are TRBV5-4 and TRBJ2-5; the D is unclear. The CDR3 consists of 12 residues. Trimming removed 4 bases at V and 1 base at J, with 5 bases between. Germline V CDR1 and CDR2: SGHNT, YYREEE (reference sequence). The CDR3 loop is CASSGPQETQYF. The CDR3 DNA follows: TGTGCCAGCAGCGGCCCCCAAGAGACCCAGTACTTC.

The chain links TRBV9 to TRBJ1-3; TRBD1 matches 7 bases. Looked up from germline, CDR1 is SGDLS and CDR2 is YYNGEE. The CDR3 extends over 15 amino acids. V shed 2 bases and J 2 bases; nucleotides not matched to a gene: 4. The DNA for the CDR3 is TGTGCCAGCAGCGTTGAGGGGGCGGCTGGAAACACCATATATTTT. It is translated as CASSVEGAAGNTIYF.

The chain links TRBV18 to TRBJ1-4; D remains ambiguous. This CDR3 is 17 amino acids long. Per germline, CDR1 KGHSH and CDR2 LQKENI. Trimming stripped 3 bases from V and 0 bases from J, with 14 bases between. CDR3 region: CASSPPAGVATNEKLFF. CDR3 nucleotide sequence: TGTGCCAGCTCACCTCCCGCCGGGGTCGCAACTAATGAAAAACTGTTTTTT.

The chain employs TRBV19 and TRBJ1-4, with TRBD1 identical over 7 bases. V lost 6 bases and J lost 7; bases outside the gene matches: 8. This CDR3 has 14 amino acids. Per germline, CDR1 LNHDA and CDR2 SQIVND (reference sequence). CDR3 region: CASSPRQGREKLFF. CDR3 DNA: TGTGCCAGTAGCCCTAGACAGGGCCGTGAAAAACTGTTTTTT. Full variable domain (missing parts from reference TRBV19 and TRBJ1-4): DGGITQSPKYLFRKEGQNVTLSCEQNLNHDAMYWYRQDPGQGLRLIYYSQIVNDFQKGDIAEGYSVSREKKESFPLTVTSAQKNPTAFYLCASSPRQGREKLFFGSGTQLSVL.

This rearrangement joins TRBV7-2 to TRBJ1-4; TRBD1 matches at 7 bases. Germline V gives CDR1 SGHTA, CDR2 FQGNSA. J lost 6 bases, V lost 5 bases, and 6 bases had no gene match. This CDR3 has 14 residues. The CDR3 loop is CASSPEGADEKLFF. The CDR3 DNA is TGTGCCAGCAGCCCGGAGGGGGCTGATGAAAAACTGTTTTTT.

J is TRBJ1-5 and V is TRBV28; TRBD1 might be the D (5 bases). The CDR3 runs to 12 residues. V shed 4 bases and J shed 7 bases, with 8 bases lying between them. CDR1 MDHEN and CDR2 SYDVKM come from the germline V gene. CDR3 sequence (DNA): TGTGCCAGCAGTTCAGGGTTACAGCCCCAGCATTTT. It is translated as CASSSGLQPQHF.

The chain employs TRBV5-1 and TRBJ1-2; 9 nucleotides agree with TRBD1. The germline V gene has CDR1 SGHRS and CDR2 YFSETQ. CDR3 length equals 15 residues. V lost 1 base to trimming and J lost 2 bases; unmatched junction nucleotides: 3. The CDR3 bases are TGCGCCAGCAGCTTGACGGGACAGGGAAACTATGGCTACACCTTC. It translates to CASSLTGQGNYGYTF.

The chain carries TRBV2 and TRBJ2-5; 9 nucleotides align to TRBD2. The V gene's germline CDR1 is SNHLY and CDR2 FYNNEI. Germline trimming cut 6 bases from V and 4 bases from J; bases unmatched to any gene: 6. This CDR3 has 14 amino acids. CDR3 nucleotides: TGTGCCAGCAGGGGGACTAGCCGGGGAGAGACCCAGTACTTC. Translated, it gives CASRGTSRGETQYF.

This clone appeared once. The V and J genes are TRBV28 and TRBJ1-5; D call uncertain. Germline CDR1 MDHEN, CDR2 SYDVKM. Trimming removed 3 bases at V and 4 bases at J, with 10 bases between. The CDR3 is made up of 14 amino acids. This chain's CDR3 is CASSFLQQNQPQHF. CDR3 sequence (DNA): TGTGCCAGCAGTTTTTTACAGCAGAATCAGCCCCAGCATTTT.

The chain couples TRBV15 to TRBJ2-1; no reliable D call. The CDR3 consists of 16 residues. V dropped 0 bases and J dropped 2 bases, with 11 bases sitting between them. Germline V gene sequence: CDR1 LNHNV, CDR2 YYDKDF (reference sequence). The chain's CDR3 is CATSRDKGATYNEQFF. The CDR3 DNA reads TGTGCCACCAGCAGAGATAAAGGCGCAACCTACAATGAGCAGTTCTTC.

This clone was counted between two and nine times. The V and J genes are TRBV6-6 and TRBJ1-5, with D unresolved. CDR3 length: 13 amino acids. Trimming took 4 bases from V and 4 from J, leaving 8 bases between them. The germline V gene encodes CDR1 MNHNY and CDR2 SVGAGI (reference sequence). This chain's CDR3 is CASSWELNQPQHF. CDR3 DNA sequence: TGTGCCAGCAGTTGGGAGCTTAATCAGCCCCAGCATTTT.

This clone was detected only once. The chain is built from TRBV7-9 and TRBJ1-1, with D tentatively TRBD1 (5 bases). Germline assignment: CDR1 SEHNR and CDR2 FQNEAQ (reference sequence). V was shortened by 1 base and J by 0 bases, with 6 bases between the two germline ends. The CDR3 runs 14 residues. CDR3 DNA sequence: TGTGCCAGCAGCTTAGGGGGGATGAACACTGAAGCTTTCTTT. It translates to CASSLGGMNTEAFF. The variable domain in full, with the rest retrieved from reference TRBV7-9 and TRBJ1-1, is DTGVSQNPRHKITKRGQNVTFRCDPISEHNRLYWYRQTLGQGPEFLTYFQNEAQLEKSRLLSDRFSAERPKGSFSTLEIQRTEQGDSAMYLCASSLGGMNTEAFFGQGTRLTVV.

The V call is TRBV7-9, the J call TRBJ1-5, with TRBD1 matching 8 bases. The CDR3 runs to 14 residues. Germline V gene lookup returns CDR1 SEHNR and CDR2 FQNEAQ (reference sequence). The trim removed 6 bases at V and 7 bases at J, leaving 8 bases unmatched. CDR3 nucleotides: TGTGCCAGCAGAGGACAGGGAGAGGGCCAGCCCCAGCATTTT. Its protein product is CASRGQGEGQPQHF.

V usage is TRBV19 and J usage is TRBJ2-2; a possible D gene is TRBD1 (5 bases). This CDR3 contains 14 residues. V lost 3 bases and J 4 bases, leaving 9 bases between the germline ends. Germline assignment: CDR1 LNHDA and CDR2 SQIVND (reference sequence). CDR3 nucleotide sequence: TGTGCCAGTAGTATGGGGCAGAGCACCGGGGAGCTGTTTTTT. This codes for CASSMGQSTGELFF.